The 27 T cell receptor beta chains in this list originate from one sample, sequenced in a study of molecular identifiers for immune sequencing clone quantification. One entry per CDR3 protein, called by TCRdb with MiXCR from the PCR reads. The sample holds around 480,000 distinct CDR3 sequences, about a quarter seen once. Material: naive CD8+ T cells from blood, with Jurkat cell RNA spiked in. Subset of the sample: FACS-sorted CD8+CD4-CCR7+CD45RA+ naive T cells. The source of these receptors is a human donor in good health. Some libraries in this study had Jurkat cell RNA spiked in.

This clonotype was seen only a few times. The rearrangement uses TRBV10-1 and TRBJ2-4, with D possibly being TRBD2 (5 bases). Trimming left V 5 bases short and J 5 bases short, with 13 bases between. Germline lookup yields CDR1 WNHNN and CDR2 SYGVQD (reference sequence). This CDR3 contains 14 residues. CDR3: CASSPGGVQNIQYF. In nucleotides, the CDR3 is TGCGCCAGCAGTCCAGGAGGCGTCCAAAACATTCAGTACTTC.

This clonotype was detected ten times or more. V is TRBV30 and J is TRBJ2-2; a weak D match, TRBD1 (6 bases). Germline CDR1 GTSNPN, CDR2 SVGIG (reference sequence). The CDR3 has 11 residues. V dropped 7 bases and J dropped 6 bases, with 9 bases sitting between them. Written as DNA, the CDR3 is TGTGCCTCCAGGGGCGCCGGGGAGCTGTTTTTT. Translating it yields CASRGAGELFF.

This clonotype was detected ten times or more. The CDR3 nucleotides are TGTGCCAGCAGTCCATGGAGGGTGGATCAGCCCCAGCATTTT. Its protein product is CASSPWRVDQPQHF. This rearrangement joins TRBV6-5 to TRBJ1-5; the D is unclear. V was clipped by 5 bases and J by 5 bases, with 13 bases between them. The germline CDR1 and CDR2 sequences are MNHEY and SVGAGI. The CDR3 has 14 amino acids.

This clonotype has only a few counts. The chain carries TRBV28 and TRBJ2-3; a possible D gene is TRBD1 (5 bases). CDR1 and CDR2 (germline): MDHEN, SYDVKM. CDR3 size: 16 residues. The V gene lost 8 bases and the J gene lost 6 bases, with 24 bases spanning the gap. Here the CDR3 reads CASPQDQGSFVDTQYF. The CDR3 bases are TGTGCCAGCCCCCAAGACCAGGGATCGTTCGTTGATACGCAGTATTTT. The entire variable domain, with the rest obtained from reference TRBV28 and TRBJ2-3, is as follows: DVKVTQSSRYLVKRTGEKVFLECVQDMDHENMFWYRQDPGLGLRLIYFSYDVKMKEKGDIPEGYSVSREKKERFSLILESASTNQTSMYLCASPQDQGSFVDTQYFGPGTRLTVL.

This chain uses TRBV7-6 with TRBJ2-7; a possible D gene is TRBD2 (5 bases). Germline values: CDR1 SGHVS, CDR2 FNYEAQ. The V gene lost 0 bases and the J gene lost 5 bases, with 17 bases spanning the gap. This CDR3 is built from 16 residues. DNA for the CDR3: TGTGCCAGCAGCTTAGCCATACTAGGGAACGGGCACGAGCAGTACTTC. It codes for CASSLAILGNGHEQYF.

The chain employs TRBV5-1 and TRBJ2-1; weak D call: TRBD1 (7 bases). CDR3 length: 15 amino acids. Per the germline V gene, CDR1 is SGHRS and CDR2 is YFSETQ. Deletions cut 3 bases from V and 7 bases from J, with 17 bases between. The CDR3 sequence is CASSYRGRSGNEQFF. For the CDR3, the DNA is TGCGCCAGCAGCTACAGGGGACGGAGCGGGAATGAGCAGTTCTTC.

This chain connects TRBV29-1 to TRBJ2-5; TRBD1 is a possible D gene (7 bases). V was clipped by 1 base and J by 5 bases, with 26 bases between them. In germline, CDR1 is SQVTM, CDR2 ANQGSEA. This CDR3 contains 18 residues. CDR3: CSVEVQDWAGTAWETQYF. The CDR3 DNA is TGCAGCGTTGAAGTTCAAGATTGGGCGGGGACAGCGTGGGAGACCCAGTACTTC.

As to this clonotype: A read error may be the cause here, since a much bigger clone is one base away. V is TRBV30 and J is TRBJ1-1; D is ambiguous. Germline assignment: CDR1 GTSNPN and CDR2 SVGIG (reference sequence). The CDR3 has 14 residues. The chain's CDR3 is CTWSDSALNTEAFF. The CDR3 nucleotides read TGTACCTGGAGCGATTCGGCGTTGAACACTGAAGCTTTCTTT.

A remark on this clonotype: Possible read error: a much larger clone is one base away. The missing conserved phenylalanine or tryptophan at the end of this CDR3 makes a read error likely. The gene calls are TRBV6-5 and TRBJ2-3; TRBD2 matches at 8 bases. In germline, CDR1 is MNHEY, CDR2 SVGAGI. The CDR3 is made up of 15 amino acids. Trimming took 4 bases from V and 3 from J; bases not matched to a gene: 6. In DNA, the CDR3 is TGTGCCAGCAGTTCTATAGCGGGAACGACAGATACGCAGTATATT. Protein sequence: CASSSIAGTTDTQYI.

The chain has TRBV5-6 and TRBJ2-7; D might be TRBD2 (5 bases). Germline V lookup: CDR1 SGHDT, CDR2 YYEEEE. The CDR3 runs 14 residues. V was cut by 1 base and J by 6 bases, with 14 bases left in between. DNA of the CDR3: TGTGCCAGCAGCTTGAGGTCCGGGGTATCCGAGCAGTACTTC. The encoded protein is CASSLRSGVSEQYF.

In this sample, this clonotype turned up many times. The chain combines TRBV13 with TRBJ2-7, with TRBD2 matching over 9 bases. The CDR3 length is 15 residues. Germline loops: CDR1 PRHDT, CDR2 FYEKMQ (reference sequence). J was trimmed by 2 bases and V by 1 base; bases with no gene match: 3. The CDR3 sequence: CASSLDGGGAYEQYF. The CDR3 DNA reads as TGTGCCAGCAGCTTAGATGGCGGGGGGGCCTACGAGCAGTACTTC.

V and J are TRBV20-1 and TRBJ2-5; 11 bases line up with TRBD2. Trimming took 2 bases from V and 5 from J; bases not matched to a gene: 7. The CDR3 totals 15 residues. CDR1 and CDR2 from the germline V gene are DFQATT and SNEGSKA (reference sequence). The CDR3 loop is CSARSTSGRWETQYF. In nucleotides, the CDR3 is TGCAGTGCTAGATCAACTAGCGGGAGATGGGAGACCCAGTACTTC.

This clonotype showed up just a few times. This sequence joins TRBV12-3 or TRBV12-4 and TRBJ2-5; 7 bases agree with TRBD1. With 6 bases clipped from V and 1 base from J, the junction kept 2 bases outside the gene matches. The CDR3 length is 13 residues. CDR3 sequence (DNA): TGTGCCAGCAGGCCAGGGGGCCAAGAGACCCAGTACTTC. It is translated as CASRPGGQETQYF.

This clonotype was observed at least ten times. The chain joins TRBV4-2 to TRBJ1-6; TRBD1 might be the D (6 bases). The ends were cut back, 0 bases at V and 5 bases at J, with 11 bases in the middle. The length of the CDR3 is 16 residues. The germline gives CDR1 LGHNA, CDR2 YNFKEQ. The CDR3 region is CASSQEDRRDNSPLHF. The DNA of the CDR3 is TGTGCCAGCAGCCAAGAAGACAGGAGAGATAATTCACCCCTCCACTTT.

This clonotype was counted between two and nine times. The chain employs TRBV29-1 and TRBJ2-1, with 9 bases matching TRBD2. Germline V gives CDR1 SQVTM, CDR2 ANQGSEA. This CDR3 comprises 15 residues. The ends lost 3 bases at V and 4 bases at J; junction bases unmatched: 7. CDR3 sequence reads: CSVDGGGRGYNEQFF. The CDR3 bases are TGCAGCGTTGATGGCGGCGGGAGGGGGTACAATGAGCAGTTCTTC.

This clonotype has a count of ten or more. The genes are TRBV28 and TRBJ2-4, with D possibly matching TRBD2 (5 bases). Trimming cost V 3 bases and J 3 bases, with 9 bases left between them. The CDR3 is made up of 14 amino acids. CDR1 is MDHEN and CDR2 is SYDVKM in the germline V gene. The CDR3 region has the DNA TGTGCCAGCAGTTTTAGCGCGAACAAAAACATTCAGTACTTC. As protein: CASSFSANKNIQYF.

This clonotype was found many times. This chain links TRBV29-1 with TRBJ2-5; no clear D. The length of the CDR3 is 15 residues. Trimming shortened V by 6 bases and J by 1 base, and 18 bases separated the two germline ends. Germline-derived CDR1 and CDR2 are SQVTM and ANQGSEA. The CDR3 here is CSVTPPRQTQETQYF. CDR3 bases: TGCAGCGTGACCCCCCCCCGGCAGACCCAAGAGACCCAGTACTTC. The variable domain in full, with the rest retrieved from reference TRBV29-1 and TRBJ2-5, is SAVISQKPSRDICQRGTSLTIQCQVDSQVTMMFWYRQQPGQSLTLIATANQGSEATYESGFVIDKFPISRPNLTFSTLTVSNMSPEDSSIYLCSVTPPRQTQETQYFGPGTRLLVL.

The chain uses TRBV9 and TRBJ2-3, with a tentative D call TRBD1 (6 bases). The germline V gene has CDR1 SGDLS and CDR2 YYNGEE. CDR3 size: 13 residues. V lost 4 bases and J 6 bases, leaving 12 bases between the germline ends. In DNA, the CDR3 is TGTGCCAGCAGCACCCGGGACATGGATACGCAGTATTTT. Translation gives CASSTRDMDTQYF. The full variable domain, with the rest looked up from reference TRBV9 and TRBJ2-3, is DSGVTQTPKHLITATGQRVTLRCSPRSGDLSVYWYQQSLDQGLQFLIQYYNGEERAKGNILERFSAQQFPDLHSELNLSSLELGDSALYFCASSTRDMDTQYFGPGTRLTVL.

Only a few counts were recorded for this clonotype. V usage is TRBV7-8 and J usage is TRBJ2-2; D ambiguous. CDR1 and CDR2 from the germline V gene are SGHVS and FQNEAQ. The CDR3 loop spans 15 amino acids. V lost 2 bases and J lost 0, with 7 bases in between. Written as DNA, the CDR3 is TGTGCCAGCAGCTTATTCGGTTCGAACACCGGGGAGCTGTTTTTT. Translated, it gives CASSLFGSNTGELFF.

Regarding this clonotype: As the CDR3 is not closed by the conserved phenylalanine or tryptophan, this likely results from a read error. CDR3 in amino acids: CASSLEVGNEQYL. Here the CDR3 DNA reads TGTGCCAGCAGCTTAGAAGTGGGCAACGAGCAGTACTTA. The chain has TRBV11-2 and TRBJ2-7; D unclear. The germline gives CDR1 SGHAT, CDR2 FQNNGV. The CDR3 covers 13 residues. Between the trimmed V and J ends, which lost 0 bases and 5 bases, there was a span of 8 bases.

This clonotype was counted a single time. V gene TRBV19 combines with J gene TRBJ2-1, with 9 positions matching TRBD1. The CDR3 is 16 amino acids. Germline lookup yields CDR1 LNHDA and CDR2 SQIVND (reference sequence). J lost 4 bases, V lost 4 bases, and 8 bases had no gene match. The CDR3, as DNA: TGTGCCAGTAGTAAAGCTTCCGGGACAGGGTACAATGAGCAGTTCTTC. Its translation: CASSKASGTGYNEQFF.

CDR3 coding DNA: TGTGCCAGTAGATTAATTGGGGCTAGCACTGAAGCTTTCTTT. This codes for CASRLIGASTEAFF. The rearrangement joins TRBV19 to TRBJ1-1; maybe TRBD1 (5 bases). CDR3 length equals 14 residues. V was clipped by 6 bases and J by 4 bases, with 15 bases between them. Per the germline V gene, CDR1 is LNHDA and CDR2 is SQIVND (reference sequence).

In its sample, this clonotype was seen many times. The chain is built from TRBV14 and TRBJ2-7; D is perhaps TRBD1 (5 bases). The V gene lost 4 bases and the J gene lost 2 bases, with 9 bases spanning the gap. From germline, CDR1 is SGHDN and CDR2 FVKESK. The CDR3 length is 13 residues. CDR3 bases: TGTGCCAGCAGCCGCCAGGGTACCTACGAGCAGTACTTC. Protein product: CASSRQGTYEQYF.

In its sample, this clonotype was seen a few times. The rearrangement links TRBV27 to TRBJ1-3, with 10 positions matching TRBD1. V trimming: 4 bases; J trimming: 8 bases; junction bases outside the gene matches: 5. Germline-derived CDR1 and CDR2 are MNHEY and SMNVEV (reference sequence). This CDR3 comprises 14 residues. The CDR3 nucleotides read TGTGCCAGCAGTTCGACAGGGGGCGCGTACACCATATATTTT. Encoded protein: CASSSTGGAYTIYF.

This clonotype was counted a few times. The chain employs TRBV7-9 and TRBJ2-7; 9 bases map to TRBD1. CDR1 SEHNR and CDR2 FQNEAQ come from the germline V gene (reference sequence). Trimming at V came to 6 bases and at J to 2 bases, leaving 11 bases not matched to a gene. This CDR3 spans 16 amino acids. The CDR3 DNA follows: TGTGCCAGCAGTTTTGGTCGGGGGACAGGGACCTACGAGCAGTACTTC. Protein: CASSFGRGTGTYEQYF.

This clonotype was picked up many times. The rearrangement joins TRBV28 to TRBJ1-5; 12 bases agree with TRBD1. The CDR3 runs 17 residues. Germline loops: CDR1 MDHEN, CDR2 SYDVKM. The V segment lost 4 bases and the J segment 3 bases; nucleotides outside the gene matches: 7. The CDR3 region has the DNA TGTGCCAGCAGTTGGGACAGGGGGCTCGCTGCCAATCAGCCCCAGCATTTT. Translating gives CASSWDRGLAANQPQHF. Together with reference TRBV28 and TRBJ1-5, the CDR3 gives the full variable domain: DVKVTQSSRYLVKRTGEKVFLECVQDMDHENMFWYRQDPGLGLRLIYFSYDVKMKEKGDIPEGYSVSREKKERFSLILESASTNQTSMYLCASSWDRGLAANQPQHFGDGTRLSIL.

The genes are TRBV3-1 and TRBJ1-2; D unresolved. CDR1 LGHDT and CDR2 YNNKEL come from the germline V gene (reference sequence). The CDR3 contains 17 residues. V shed 0 bases and J shed 5 bases, with 19 bases lying between them. The CDR3: CASSQDGSAPGRYGYTF. CDR3 DNA sequence: TGTGCCAGCAGCCAAGATGGGTCGGCACCGGGAAGATATGGCTACACCTTC.